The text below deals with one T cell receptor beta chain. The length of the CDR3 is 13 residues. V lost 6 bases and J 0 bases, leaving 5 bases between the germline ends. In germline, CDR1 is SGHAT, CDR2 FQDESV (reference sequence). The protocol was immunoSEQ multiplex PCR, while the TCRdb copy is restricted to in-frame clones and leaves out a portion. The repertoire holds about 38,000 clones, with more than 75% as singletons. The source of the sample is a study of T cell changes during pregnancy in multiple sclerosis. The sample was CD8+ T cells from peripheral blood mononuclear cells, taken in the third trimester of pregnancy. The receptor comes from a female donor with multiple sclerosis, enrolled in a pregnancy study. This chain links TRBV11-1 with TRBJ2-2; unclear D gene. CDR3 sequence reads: CASSITNTGELFF. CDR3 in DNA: TGTGCCAGCAGTATAACGAACACCGGGGAGCTGTTTTTT.